Listed here are 2 T cell receptor beta chains from one sample, sequenced in a study of blood T cell repertoires in COVID-19. Generated by immunoSEQ multiplex PCR, the TCRdb table keeps only in-frame clones and is missing some. The repertoire includes about 210,000 clones, around 84% of them detected once, and 3% to 3.5% sits in the top ten. Sequenced input: PBMCs or T cells enriched from blood (not recorded which). The source is a woman in her 30s who had been exposed to COVID-19.

This sequence joins TRBV29-1 and TRBJ1-2; weak D call: TRBD1 (6 bases). The CDR3 has 13 amino acids. V gave up 1 base and J gave up 4 bases, with 10 bases separating them. The germline V gene encodes CDR1 SQVTM and CDR2 ANQGSEA. The CDR3 loop is CSVEVRGSYGYTF. The CDR3 bases are TGCAGCGTTGAAGTTAGGGGGTCCTATGGCTACACCTTC.

A single count supports this clone. This chain joins TRBV7-9 and TRBJ1-6; 9 bases are a match to TRBD1. V was clipped by 0 bases and J by 10 bases; unmatched bases: 7. This CDR3 contains 16 residues. Germline values: CDR1 SEHNR, CDR2 FQNEAQ (reference sequence). In nucleotides, the CDR3 is TGTGCCAGCAGCTTAGCATTGGGACAGGGTGACTCACCCCTCCACTTT. Translating it yields CASSLALGQGDSPLHF.